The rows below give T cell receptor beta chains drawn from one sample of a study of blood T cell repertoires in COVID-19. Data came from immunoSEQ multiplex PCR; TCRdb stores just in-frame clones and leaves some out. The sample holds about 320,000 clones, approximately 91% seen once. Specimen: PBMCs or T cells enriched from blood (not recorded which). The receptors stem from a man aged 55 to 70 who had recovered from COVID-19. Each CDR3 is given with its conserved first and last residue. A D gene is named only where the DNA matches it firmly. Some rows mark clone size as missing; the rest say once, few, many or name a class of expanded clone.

CDR3nt: TGTGCCAGCAGTTTTAAGACCGGGACAGGGGGCTCGAGCAATCAGCCCCAGCATTTT
CDR3aa: CASSFKTGTGGSSNQPQHF
abundance: NA
d_gene: TRBD1
len: 19
v_gene: TRBV28
j_gene: TRBJ1-5

CDR3nt: TGTGCCACCAGTGAGCAGGCCTACAATGAGCAGTTCTTC
CDR3aa: CATSEQAYNEQFF
abundance: NA
d_gene: NA
len: 13
v_gene: TRBV24-1
j_gene: TRBJ2-1

CDR3nt: TGTGCCACCAGTGATTCGGTCAGGGGAGCCAAAAACATTCAGTACTTC
CDR3aa: CATSDSVRGAKNIQYF
abundance: NA
d_gene: NA
len: 16
v_gene: TRBV24-1
j_gene: TRBJ2-4

CDR3nt: TGTGCCAGCAGTTACTCTTCGGGTTTAAGAGGTGATGGCTACACCTTC
CDR3aa: CASSYSSGLRGDGYTF
abundance: NA
d_gene: NA
len: 16
v_gene: TRBV6-2/TRBV6-3
j_gene: TRBJ1-2

CDR3nt: TGCAGTGCTAGTGTCGCTAGCGGCACAGATACGCAGTATTTT
CDR3aa: CSASVASGTDTQYF
abundance: once
d_gene: NA
len: 14
v_gene: TRBV20-1
j_gene: TRBJ2-3

CDR3nt: TGTGCCAGCAGCTTGTTGGCGGGGGATGAGCAGTTCTTC
CDR3aa: CASSLLAGDEQFF
abundance: NA
d_gene: TRBD2
len: 13
v_gene: TRBV5-8
j_gene: TRBJ2-1

CDR3nt: TGTGCCAGCAGCTTGGCTGAGACAGGGAACACTGAAGCTTTCTTT
CDR3aa: CASSLAETGNTEAFF
abundance: NA
d_gene: NA
len: 15
v_gene: TRBV5-4
j_gene: TRBJ1-1

CDR3nt: TGTGCCAGCAGCTCCCCGGGACAGGGAGACGAGCAGTACTTC
CDR3aa: CASSSPGQGDEQYF
abundance: NA
d_gene: TRBD1
len: 14
v_gene: TRBV5-4
j_gene: TRBJ2-7

CDR3nt: TGCGCCAGCAGCCAAGGCATCGGCAGGGGGACGTATCAGCCCCAGCATTTT
CDR3aa: CASSQGIGRGTYQPQHF
abundance: NA
d_gene: TRBD1
len: 17
v_gene: TRBV4-1
j_gene: TRBJ1-5

CDR3nt: TGTGCCAGCAGCAGTACTAGCCGACACACAGATACGCAGTATTTT
CDR3aa: CASSSTSRHTDTQYF
abundance: NA
d_gene: NA
len: 15
v_gene: TRBV5-4
j_gene: TRBJ2-3

CDR3nt: TGCGCCAGCAGCTTGGGGGCAGCCCAAGAGACCCAGTACTTC
CDR3aa: CASSLGAAQETQYF
abundance: once
d_gene: NA
len: 14
v_gene: TRBV5-1
j_gene: TRBJ2-5

CDR3nt: TGTGCCAGCAGTTTTGGTTCCCCTAACGAGCAGTTCTTC
CDR3aa: CASSFGSPNEQFF
abundance: NA
d_gene: NA
len: 13
v_gene: TRBV12-3/TRBV12-4
j_gene: TRBJ2-1